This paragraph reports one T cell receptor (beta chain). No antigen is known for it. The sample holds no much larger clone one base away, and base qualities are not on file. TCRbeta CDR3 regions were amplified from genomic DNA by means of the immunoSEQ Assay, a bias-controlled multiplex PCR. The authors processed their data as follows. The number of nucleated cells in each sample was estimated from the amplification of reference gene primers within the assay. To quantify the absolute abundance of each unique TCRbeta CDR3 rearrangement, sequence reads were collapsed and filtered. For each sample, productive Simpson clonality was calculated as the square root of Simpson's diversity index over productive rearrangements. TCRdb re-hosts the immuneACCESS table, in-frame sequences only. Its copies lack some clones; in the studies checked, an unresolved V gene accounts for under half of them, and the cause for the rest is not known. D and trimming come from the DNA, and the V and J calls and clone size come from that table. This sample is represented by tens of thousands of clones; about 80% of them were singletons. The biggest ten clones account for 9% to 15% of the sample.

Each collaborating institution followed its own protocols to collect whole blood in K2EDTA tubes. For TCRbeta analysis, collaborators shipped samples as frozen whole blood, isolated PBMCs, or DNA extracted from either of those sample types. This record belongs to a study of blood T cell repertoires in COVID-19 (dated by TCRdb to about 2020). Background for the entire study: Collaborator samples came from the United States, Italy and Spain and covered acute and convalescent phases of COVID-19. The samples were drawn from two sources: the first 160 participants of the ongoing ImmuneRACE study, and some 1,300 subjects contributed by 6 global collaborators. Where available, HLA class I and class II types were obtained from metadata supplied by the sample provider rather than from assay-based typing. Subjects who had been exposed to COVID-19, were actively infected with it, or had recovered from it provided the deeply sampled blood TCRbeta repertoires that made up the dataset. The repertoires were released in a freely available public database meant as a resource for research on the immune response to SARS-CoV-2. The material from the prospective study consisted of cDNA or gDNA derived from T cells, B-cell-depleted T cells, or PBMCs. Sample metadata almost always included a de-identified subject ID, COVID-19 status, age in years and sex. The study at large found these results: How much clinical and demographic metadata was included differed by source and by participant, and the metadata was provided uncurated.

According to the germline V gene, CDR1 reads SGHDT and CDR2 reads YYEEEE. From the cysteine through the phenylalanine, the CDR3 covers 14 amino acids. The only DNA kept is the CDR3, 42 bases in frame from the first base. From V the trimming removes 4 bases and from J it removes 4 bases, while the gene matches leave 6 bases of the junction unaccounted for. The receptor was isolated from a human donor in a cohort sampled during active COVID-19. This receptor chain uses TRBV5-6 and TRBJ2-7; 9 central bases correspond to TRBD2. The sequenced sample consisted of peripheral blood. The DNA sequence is TGTGCCAGCAGCAGCATAGCGGGAGCATACGAGCAGTACTTC. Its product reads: CASSSIAGAYEQYF. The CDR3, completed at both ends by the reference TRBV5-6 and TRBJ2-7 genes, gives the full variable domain DAGVTQSPTHLIKTRGQQVTLRCSPKSGHDTVSWYQQALGQGPQFIFQYYEEEERQRGNFPDRFSGHQFPNYSSELNVNALLLGDSALYLCASSSIAGAYEQYFGPGTRLTVT.